These T cell receptor beta chains were read from a single sample in a study of OX40 agonist ivuxolimab in advanced cancers. Generated by immunoSEQ multiplex PCR, the TCRdb table keeps only in-frame clones and is missing some. This sample has roughly 50,000 clones, with 89% found just once. Sequencing was performed on CD4+ or CD8+ T cells sorted from blood, taken in a trial of the OX40 agonist ivuxolimab. These receptors were taken from an adult with an advanced solid tumor such as melanoma, head and neck, liver or kidney cancer. The CDR3 runs from the conserved cysteine through the conserved F or W. The D gene is left open where the match is weak. Rows may omit the clone size; those that give it use once, few, many or a size class.

NA	NA	TRBV5-4	TRBJ2-7	TGTGCCAGCAGCCCCGCGGGCTGGCGGGAGCAGTACTTC	CASSPAGWREQYF
NA	NA	TRBV27	TRBJ2-1	TGTGCCAGCAGTCCCAAACCGAACCCTAATGAGCAGTTCTTC	CASSPKPNPNEQFF
NA	NA	TRBV10-2	TRBJ2-7	TGCGCCAGCAGTGAAGGGGAGCAGTACTTC	CASSEGEQYF
TRBD2	NA	TRBV10-3	TRBJ2-1	TGTGCCATCACCCCGGGACTAGCGGGAGGGCGGCAGTTCTTC	CAITPGLAGGRQFF
TRBD2	NA	TRBV29-1	TRBJ2-3	TGCAGCGTTGAAACTAGCGGGAGGGATTTCACAGATACGCAGTATTTT	CSVETSGRDFTDTQYF
NA	NA	TRBV2	TRBJ2-7	TGTGCCAGCAGTGAATTTAAAGTCTACGAGCAGTACTTC	CASSEFKVYEQYF
NA	NA	TRBV5-1	TRBJ2-7	TGCGCCAGCAGCTTGTCTATTGGGACTCGGGAGCAGTACTTC	CASSLSIGTREQYF
TRBD1	NA	TRBV6-1	TRBJ2-7	TGTGCCAGCAGTATACAGGGGGCGGAATACGAGCAGTACTTC	CASSIQGAEYEQYF
TRBD1	once	TRBV18	TRBJ2-5	TGTGCCAGCTCACCGATCGACAGGGCTACTGAGACCCAGTACTTC	CASSPIDRATETQYF
NA	NA	TRBV4-3	TRBJ2-3	TGCGCCAGCAGCCTCCAGGAAACCAGCACAGATACGCAGTATTTT	CASSLQETSTDTQYF
NA	NA	TRBV4-3	TRBJ2-7	TGCGCCAGCAGCCAAGAAATGGGACTTGGAGAGCAGTACTTC	CASSQEMGLGEQYF
NA	NA	TRBV2	TRBJ2-7	TGTGCCAGCTTCCCTGGGGACTCCTACGAGCAGTACTTC	CASFPGDSYEQYF
NA	NA	TRBV6-1	TRBJ2-2	TGTGCCAGCAGTGAGACAGGTATCGGGGAGCTGTTTTTT	CASSETGIGELFF
TRBD2	NA	TRBV7-9	TRBJ2-1	TGTGCCAGCAGCCCCGATAGCGGGAGTTCCTACAATGAGCAGTTCTTC	CASSPDSGSSYNEQFF
NA	once	TRBV27	TRBJ2-3	TGTGCCAGCAGTTTAAGGGGGCTAGCGGACCTCGGGAGCACAGATACGCAGTATTTT	CASSLRGLADLGSTDTQYF
TRBD1	NA	TRBV11-3	TRBJ2-7	TGTGCCAGCAGCTCCCCGGGACAGGGGTGGTACGAGCAGTACTTC	CASSSPGQGWYEQYF
NA	NA	TRBV7-9	TRBJ1-1	TGTGCCAGCAGCCCCGGGACTTCCTGGAACACTGAAGCTTTCTTT	CASSPGTSWNTEAFF
NA	once	TRBV21-1	TRBJ1-2	TGTGCCAGCAGCAGGCGGGTCTATGGCTACACCTTC	CASSRRVYGYTF
TRBD1	NA	TRBV19	TRBJ1-2	TGTGCCAGTAGTCCTACAGGGGTCGGCTACACCTTC	CASSPTGVGYTF
TRBD2	NA	TRBV5-1	TRBJ2-2	TGCGCCAGCAGCATCGGACTAGCGGGAGAAGTAAGCACCGGGGAGCTGTTTTTT	CASSIGLAGEVSTGELFF
NA	NA	TRBV9	TRBJ1-6	TGTGCCAGCAGCGTAGGAATGGGCCATTCACCCCTCCACTTT	CASSVGMGHSPLHF
TRBD2	NA	TRBV4-1	TRBJ2-7	TGCGCCAGCAGCCCCCTCCTAGCGGGGGGGCGTATGGACGAGCAGTACTTC	CASSPLLAGGRMDEQYF
NA	few	TRBV7-2	TRBJ2-3	TGTGCCAGCAGCTTAGCGGGGGTTAGGGGCACAGATACGCAGTATTTT	CASSLAGVRGTDTQYF
NA	NA	TRBV27	TRBJ1-1	TGTGCCAGCACGGGGTATCCTATGAACACTGAAGCTTTCTTT	CASTGYPMNTEAFF
NA	NA	TRBV2	TRBJ2-7	TGTGCCAGCAGTGATCCCCGGGGACGGGCGTCCTACGAGCAGTACTTC	CASSDPRGRASYEQYF
NA	once	TRBV19	TRBJ2-2	TGTGCCAGTAGTATAGATCTGGGGGCTAGCGGGGAGCTGTTTTTT	CASSIDLGASGELFF
TRBD1	NA	TRBV27	TRBJ1-4	TGTGCCAGCAGTTTCACAGGGGAAGCAACTAATGAAAAACTGTTTTTT	CASSFTGEATNEKLFF
TRBD2	NA	TRBV19	TRBJ2-7	TGTGCCAGTAGTATAGGTAGCGGGGGACCCTACGAGCAGTACTTC	CASSIGSGGPYEQYF
NA	NA	TRBV13	TRBJ2-2	TGTGCCAGCAGCGTAGATACGGGCCCCAGCGGGGAGCTGTTTTTT	CASSVDTGPSGELFF
NA	NA	TRBV9	TRBJ2-4	TGTGCCAGCAGCGTAGAGGCGAACCTGGCCAAAAACATTCAGTACTTC	CASSVEANLAKNIQYF
NA	NA	TRBV12-5	TRBJ2-7	TGTGCTAGTTCAATGGGAGGTTCCTCCTACGAGCAGTACTTC	CASSMGGSSYEQYF
NA	NA	TRBV4-2	TRBJ1-1	TGTGCCAGCAGCCTGTTCTTGGGGGGGGAGGACACTGAAGCTTTCTTT	CASSLFLGGEDTEAFF
NA	NA	TRBV4-1	TRBJ2-1	TGCGCCAGCAGCCAAGATACCCGAGAGCAGTTCTTC	CASSQDTREQFF
NA	NA	TRBV4-3	TRBJ2-7	TGCGCCAGCAGCCAAGGAAGCGCGGTATGGGAGTCCTACGAGCAGTACTTC	CASSQGSAVWESYEQYF
NA	medium-sized	TRBV4-3	TRBJ1-1	TGCGCCAGCAGCCAAGATCTCAGAACAGCTTTCTTT	CASSQDLRTAFF
NA	NA	TRBV12-5	TRBJ2-7	TGTGCTAACCAGTCGGGGCAGGAGTTCTCCGAGCAGTACTTC	CANQSGQEFSEQYF
NA	NA	TRBV5-6	TRBJ1-4	TGTGCCAGCAGCTTGGAGTTCGGGGGGATCCGTGAAAAACTGTTTTTT	CASSLEFGGIREKLFF
NA	NA	TRBV29-1	TRBJ1-1	TGCAGCGTTGTGGACTTCAACACTGAAGCTTTCTTT	CSVVDFNTEAFF
NA	NA	TRBV7-6	TRBJ2-7	TGTGCCAGCAGCCCCTACGAGCAGTACTTC	CASSPYEQYF
NA	once	TRBV9	TRBJ1-4	TGTGCCAGCAGCGTAGGGGGGCTACCCGAAAAACTGTTTTTT	CASSVGGLPEKLFF
TRBD1	once	TRBV27	TRBJ2-7	TGTGCCAGCAGTCTCGAATGGACAGGGCTGAATTCCTACGAGCAGTACTTC	CASSLEWTGLNSYEQYF
TRBD1	NA	TRBV11-2	TRBJ2-7	TGTGCCAGCAGCTTAGAGGCCCGGACAGGGCCATCCTACGAGCAGTACTTC	CASSLEARTGPSYEQYF
TRBD2	NA	TRBV9	TRBJ2-5	TGTGCCAGCAGCGGGGGCTGGAGCGGGAGCCAAGAGACCCAGTACTTC	CASSGGWSGSQETQYF
NA	NA	TRBV13	TRBJ1-2	TGTGCCAGCAGCGACCGGTTCGCGTACAGGGAGCCTAACTATGGCTACACCTTC	CASSDRFAYREPNYGYTF
TRBD1	NA	TRBV19	TRBJ1-2	TGTGCCAGTAGTGCCGACAGGGGCCTCTATGGCTACACCTTC	CASSADRGLYGYTF